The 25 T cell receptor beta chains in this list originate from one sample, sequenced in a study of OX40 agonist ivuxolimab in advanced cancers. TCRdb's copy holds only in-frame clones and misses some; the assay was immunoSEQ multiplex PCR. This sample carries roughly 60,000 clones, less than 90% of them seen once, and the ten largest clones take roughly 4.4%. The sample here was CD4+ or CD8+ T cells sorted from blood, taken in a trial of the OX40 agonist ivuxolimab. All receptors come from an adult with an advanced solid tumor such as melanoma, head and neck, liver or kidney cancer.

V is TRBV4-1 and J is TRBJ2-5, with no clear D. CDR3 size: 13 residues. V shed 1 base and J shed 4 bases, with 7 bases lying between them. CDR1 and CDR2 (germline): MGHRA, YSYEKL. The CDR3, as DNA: TGCGCCAGCAGCCAAGGGGTGTTAGAGACCCAGTACTTC. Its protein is CASSQGVLETQYF.

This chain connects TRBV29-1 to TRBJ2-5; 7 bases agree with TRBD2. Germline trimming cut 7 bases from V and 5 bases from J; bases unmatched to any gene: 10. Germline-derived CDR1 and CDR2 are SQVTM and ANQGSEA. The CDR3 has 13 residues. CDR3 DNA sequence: TGCAGCGGAACGGGGGGTTCGGGGGAGACCCAGTACTTC. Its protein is CSGTGGSGETQYF. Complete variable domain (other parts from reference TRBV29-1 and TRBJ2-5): SAVISQKPSRDICQRGTSLTIQCQVDSQVTMMFWYRQQPGQSLTLIATANQGSEATYESGFVIDKFPISRPNLTFSTLTVSNMSPEDSSIYLCSGTGGSGETQYFGPGTRLLVL.

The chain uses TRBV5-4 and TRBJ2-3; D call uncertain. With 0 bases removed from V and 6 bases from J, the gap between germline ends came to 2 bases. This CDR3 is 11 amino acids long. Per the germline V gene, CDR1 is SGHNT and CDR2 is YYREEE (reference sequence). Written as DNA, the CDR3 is TGTGCCAGCAGCTTGGGGGATACGCAGTATTTT. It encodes CASSLGDTQYF.

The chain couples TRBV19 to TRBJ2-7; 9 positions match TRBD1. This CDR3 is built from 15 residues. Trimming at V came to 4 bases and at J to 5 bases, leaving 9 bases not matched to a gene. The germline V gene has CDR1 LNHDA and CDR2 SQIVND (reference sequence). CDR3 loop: CASSTGTGFFHEQYF. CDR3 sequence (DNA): TGTGCCAGTAGTACTGGGACAGGGTTTTTCCACGAGCAGTACTTC.

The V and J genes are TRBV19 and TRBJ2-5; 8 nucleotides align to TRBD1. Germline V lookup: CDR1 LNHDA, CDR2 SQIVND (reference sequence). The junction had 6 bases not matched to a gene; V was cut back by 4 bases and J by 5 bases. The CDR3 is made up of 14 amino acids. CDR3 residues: CASSTRQGPETQYF. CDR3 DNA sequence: TGTGCCAGTAGTACCCGACAGGGGCCGGAGACCCAGTACTTC. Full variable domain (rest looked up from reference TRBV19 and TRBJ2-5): DGGITQSPKYLFRKEGQNVTLSCEQNLNHDAMYWYRQDPGQGLRLIYYSQIVNDFQKGDIAEGYSVSREKKESFPLTVTSAQKNPTAFYLCASSTRQGPETQYFGPGTRLLVL.

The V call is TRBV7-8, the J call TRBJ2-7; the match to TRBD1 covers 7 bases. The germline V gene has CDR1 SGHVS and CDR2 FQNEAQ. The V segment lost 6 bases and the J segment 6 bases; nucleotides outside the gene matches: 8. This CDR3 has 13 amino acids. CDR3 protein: CASRLTGFGEQYF. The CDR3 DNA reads TGTGCCAGCAGATTGACAGGGTTCGGCGAGCAGTACTTC.

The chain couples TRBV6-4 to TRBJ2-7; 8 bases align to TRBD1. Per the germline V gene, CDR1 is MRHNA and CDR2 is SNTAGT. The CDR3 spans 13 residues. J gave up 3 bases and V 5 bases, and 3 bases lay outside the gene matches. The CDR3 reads CASSHDRGYEQYF. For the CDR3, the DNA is TGTGCCAGCAGTCACGACAGGGGCTACGAGCAGTACTTC.

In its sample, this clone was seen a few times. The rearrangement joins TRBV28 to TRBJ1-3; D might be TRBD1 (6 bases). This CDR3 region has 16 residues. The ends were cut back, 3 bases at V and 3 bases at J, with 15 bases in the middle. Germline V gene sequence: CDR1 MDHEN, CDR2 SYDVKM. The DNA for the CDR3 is TGTGCCAGCAGTTTTCCCCCAGGGGTCATTGGAAACACCATATATTTT. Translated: CASSFPPGVIGNTIYF.

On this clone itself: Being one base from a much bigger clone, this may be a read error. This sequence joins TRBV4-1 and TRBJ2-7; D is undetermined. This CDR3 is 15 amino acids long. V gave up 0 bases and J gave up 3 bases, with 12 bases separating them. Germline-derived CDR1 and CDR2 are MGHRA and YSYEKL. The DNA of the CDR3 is TGCGCCAGCAGCCAAGAGCTCCTTGGGAACTACGAGCAGTACTTC. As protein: CASSQELLGNYEQYF.

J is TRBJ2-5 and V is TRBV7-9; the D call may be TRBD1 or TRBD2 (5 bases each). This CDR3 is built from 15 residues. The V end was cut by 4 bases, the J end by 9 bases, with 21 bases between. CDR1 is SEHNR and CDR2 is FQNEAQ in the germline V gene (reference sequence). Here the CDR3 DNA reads TGTGCCAGCAGCTCAAGCCGGGCTCCAGGGCGGGCCCAGTACTTC. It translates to CASSSSRAPGRAQYF.

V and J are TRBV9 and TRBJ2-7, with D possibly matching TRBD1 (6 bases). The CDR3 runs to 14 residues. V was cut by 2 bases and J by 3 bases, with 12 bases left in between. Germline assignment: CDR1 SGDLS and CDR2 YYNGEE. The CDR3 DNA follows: TGTGCCAGCAGCGTCCGGGACAAGAGCTACGAGCAGTACTTC. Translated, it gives CASSVRDKSYEQYF. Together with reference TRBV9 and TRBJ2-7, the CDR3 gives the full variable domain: DSGVTQTPKHLITATGQRVTLRCSPRSGDLSVYWYQQSLDQGLQFLIQYYNGEERAKGNILERFSAQQFPDLHSELNLSSLELGDSALYFCASSVRDKSYEQYFGPGTRLTVT.

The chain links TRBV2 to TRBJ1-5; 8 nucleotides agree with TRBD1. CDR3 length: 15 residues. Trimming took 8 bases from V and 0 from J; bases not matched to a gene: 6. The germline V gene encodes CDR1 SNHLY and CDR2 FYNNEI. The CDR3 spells CASLRDRTSNQPQHF. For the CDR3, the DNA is TGTGCCAGCTTACGGGACAGGACTAGCAATCAGCCCCAGCATTTT.

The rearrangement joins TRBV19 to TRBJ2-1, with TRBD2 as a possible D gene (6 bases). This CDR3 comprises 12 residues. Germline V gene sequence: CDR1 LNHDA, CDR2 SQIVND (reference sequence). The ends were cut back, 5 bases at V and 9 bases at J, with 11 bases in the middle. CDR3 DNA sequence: TGTGCCAGTAGTGCGCCAGCGGGTGAGCAGTTCTTC. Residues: CASSAPAGEQFF.

The CDR3 sequence: CASSPQVTYEQYF. The DNA for the CDR3 is TGTGCCAGCAGCCCGCAGGTAACCTACGAGCAGTACTTC. V usage is TRBV7-2 and J usage is TRBJ2-7; D remains ambiguous. This CDR3 is built from 13 residues. The V gene's germline CDR1 is SGHTA and CDR2 FQGNSA. The germline V and J ends were trimmed by 5 bases and 2 bases, with 10 bases remaining between them.

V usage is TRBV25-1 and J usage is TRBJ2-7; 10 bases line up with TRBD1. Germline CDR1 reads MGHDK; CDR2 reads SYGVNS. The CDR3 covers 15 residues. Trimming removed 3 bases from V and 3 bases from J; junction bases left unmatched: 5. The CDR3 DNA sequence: TGTGCCAGCAGTGACTCCGGGACAGGGGACTACGAGCAGTACTTC. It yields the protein CASSDSGTGDYEQYF.

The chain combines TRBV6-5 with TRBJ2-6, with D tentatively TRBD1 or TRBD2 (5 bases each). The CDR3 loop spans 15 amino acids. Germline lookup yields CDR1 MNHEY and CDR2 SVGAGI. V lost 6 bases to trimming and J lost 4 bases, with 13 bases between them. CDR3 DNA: TGTGCCAGCAGACCCCCAGGGACCGGGGCCAACGTCCTGACTTTC. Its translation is CASRPPGTGANVLTF.

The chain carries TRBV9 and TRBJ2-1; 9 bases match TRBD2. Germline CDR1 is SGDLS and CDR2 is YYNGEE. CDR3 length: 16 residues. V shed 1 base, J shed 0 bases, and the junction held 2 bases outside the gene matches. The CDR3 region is CASSVLAGSSYNEQFF. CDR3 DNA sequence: TGTGCCAGCAGCGTACTAGCGGGGTCCTCCTACAATGAGCAGTTCTTC. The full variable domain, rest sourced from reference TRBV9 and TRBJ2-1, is DSGVTQTPKHLITATGQRVTLRCSPRSGDLSVYWYQQSLDQGLQFLIQYYNGEERAKGNILERFSAQQFPDLHSELNLSSLELGDSALYFCASSVLAGSSYNEQFFGPGTRLTVL.

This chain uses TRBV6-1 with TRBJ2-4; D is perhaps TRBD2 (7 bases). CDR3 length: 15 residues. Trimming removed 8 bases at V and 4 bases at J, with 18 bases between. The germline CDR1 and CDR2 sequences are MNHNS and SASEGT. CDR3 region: CASGGGGFLKNIQYF. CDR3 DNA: TGTGCCAGCGGGGGGGGCGGATTCCTTAAAAACATTCAGTACTTC.

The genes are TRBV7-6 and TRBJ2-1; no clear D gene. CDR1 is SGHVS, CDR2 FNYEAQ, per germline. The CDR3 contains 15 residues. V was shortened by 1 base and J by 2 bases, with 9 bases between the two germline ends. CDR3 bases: TGTGCCAGCAGCTTAGGTCGGCTAGCCTACAATGAGCAGTTCTTC. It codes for CASSLGRLAYNEQFF.

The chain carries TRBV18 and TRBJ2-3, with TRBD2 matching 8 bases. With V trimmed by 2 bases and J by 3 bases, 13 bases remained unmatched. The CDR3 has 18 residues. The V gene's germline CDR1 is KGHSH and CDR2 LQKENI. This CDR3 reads CASSPGTGGPGTTDTQYF. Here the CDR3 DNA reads TGTGCCAGCTCACCAGGGACGGGAGGGCCAGGGACGACAGATACGCAGTATTTT.

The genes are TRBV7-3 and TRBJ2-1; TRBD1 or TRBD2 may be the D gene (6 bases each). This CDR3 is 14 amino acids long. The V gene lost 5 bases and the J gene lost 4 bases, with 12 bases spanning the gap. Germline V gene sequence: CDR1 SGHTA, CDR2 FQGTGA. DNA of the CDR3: TGTGCCAGCAGCCTCCTAGGGGGGTACAATGAGCAGTTCTTC. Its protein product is CASSLLGGYNEQFF.

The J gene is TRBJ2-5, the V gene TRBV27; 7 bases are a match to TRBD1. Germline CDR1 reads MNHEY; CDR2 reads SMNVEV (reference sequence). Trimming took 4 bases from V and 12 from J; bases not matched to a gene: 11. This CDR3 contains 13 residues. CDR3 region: CASSSSFGQAKYF. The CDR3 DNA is TGTGCCAGCAGTTCTTCATTCGGACAGGCGAAGTACTTC.

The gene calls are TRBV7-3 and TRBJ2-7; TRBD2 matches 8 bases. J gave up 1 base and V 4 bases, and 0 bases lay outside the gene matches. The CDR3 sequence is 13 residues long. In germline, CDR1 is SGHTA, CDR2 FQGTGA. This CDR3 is CASSSSGSYEQYF. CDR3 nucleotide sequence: TGTGCCAGCAGCTCTAGCGGGTCCTACGAGCAGTACTTC.

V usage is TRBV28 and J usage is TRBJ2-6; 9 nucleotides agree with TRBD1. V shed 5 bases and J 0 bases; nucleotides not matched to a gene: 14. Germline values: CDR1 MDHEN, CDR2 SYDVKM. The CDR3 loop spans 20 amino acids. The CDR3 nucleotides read TGTGCCAGCAGTCCATGGGACAGGGTCCCAGACAACTCTGGGGCCAACGTCCTGACTTTC. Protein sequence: CASSPWDRVPDNSGANVLTF.

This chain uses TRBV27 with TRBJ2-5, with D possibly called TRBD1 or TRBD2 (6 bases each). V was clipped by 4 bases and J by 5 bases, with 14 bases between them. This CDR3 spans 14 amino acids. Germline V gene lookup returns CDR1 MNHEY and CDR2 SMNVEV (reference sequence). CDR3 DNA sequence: TGTGCCAGCAGTTATTGGGGGGCGTCGGAGACCCAGTACTTC. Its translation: CASSYWGASETQYF.